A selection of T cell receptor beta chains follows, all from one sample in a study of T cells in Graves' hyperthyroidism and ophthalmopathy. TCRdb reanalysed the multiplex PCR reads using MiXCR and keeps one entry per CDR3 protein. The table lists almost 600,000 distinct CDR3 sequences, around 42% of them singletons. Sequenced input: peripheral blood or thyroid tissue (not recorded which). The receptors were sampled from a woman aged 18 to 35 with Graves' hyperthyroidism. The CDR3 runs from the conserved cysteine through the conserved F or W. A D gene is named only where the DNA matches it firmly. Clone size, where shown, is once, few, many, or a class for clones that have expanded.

TGTGCCAGCAGCGTAGTACCCGGGAACCAAGAGACCCAGTACTTC	CASSVVPGNQETQYF	TRBV9	TRBJ2-5	many	NA
TGTGCCAGCAGCTTACTTAGGACCAACTACGAGCAGTACTTC	CASSLLRTNYEQYF	TRBV5-5	TRBJ2-7	many	NA
TGTGCCACCAGCAGAGATCCGGGGGCTGGGGCCAACGTCCTGACTTTC	CATSRDPGAGANVLTF	TRBV15	TRBJ2-6	NA	NA
TGCAGTGCTAAACATAATTCACCCCTCCACTTT	CSAKHNSPLHF	TRBV20-1	TRBJ1-6	many	NA
TGTGCCAGCAACCCCGCTGGTGGCACTGAAGCTTTCTTT	CASNPAGGTEAFF	TRBV28	TRBJ1-1	few	NA
TGTGCCAGCACCTCTGACAGGGCCTCGACTAGCGGGAGTTACGAGCAGTACTTC	CASTSDRASTSGSYEQYF	TRBV6-7	TRBJ2-7	many	TRBD2
TGTGCCAGCATTGCAGCGATGAGCAATCAGCCCCAGCATTTT	CASIAAMSNQPQHF	TRBV6-5	TRBJ1-5	NA	NA
TGTGCCACCAGCGGACACGGACGCTCTGGGGCCAACGTCCTGACTTTC	CATSGHGRSGANVLTF	TRBV15	TRBJ2-6	medium-sized	NA
TGTGCCAGCACCGGGGTCTCCTCCTACGAGCAGTACTTC	CASTGVSSYEQYF	TRBV2	TRBJ2-7	many	NA
TGTGCCAGCAGTGCTCGAACATTTCAGCCCCAGCATTTT	CASSARTFQPQHF	TRBV2	TRBJ1-5	many	NA
TGTGCCAGTAGTATAGCTGACAGGGGGACCTACGAGCAGTACTTC	CASSIADRGTYEQYF	TRBV19	TRBJ2-7	many	TRBD1
TGTGCCAGCAGTTCCCAGTTCGGGATTCGGACCTACGAGCATTTT	CASSSQFGIRTYEHF	TRBV12-3/TRBV12-4	TRBJ1-5	NA	NA
TGTGCCAGCAGCCGATCTACAGGGACCTATGGCTACACCTTC	CASSRSTGTYGYTF	TRBV5-6	TRBJ1-2	NA	NA
TGTGCCAGCAGCTTATTAGGCAGGAGCTCCTACGAGCAGTACTTC	CASSLLGRSSYEQYF	TRBV7-8	TRBJ2-7	many	NA
TGCAGCGTTGGCCGTTTCACCGGGGAGCTGTTTTTT	CSVGRFTGELFF	TRBV29-1	TRBJ2-2	many	NA
TGCAGTACAGGTTTGAGGGGCTACAATGAGCAGTTCTTC	CSTGLRGYNEQFF	TRBV20-1	TRBJ2-1	NA	NA
TGTGCCAGTCTTCCGGGACTAGCGATCACCGGGGAGCTGTTTTTT	CASLPGLAITGELFF	TRBV19	TRBJ2-2	NA	TRBD2
TGCAGCTTTTTGGCTAGCGGGAGCTACGAGCAGTACTTC	CSFLASGSYEQYF	TRBV29-1	TRBJ2-7	NA	TRBD2
TGTGCCAGCAGCTTAGGAGGTGGCGTCTCTGGAAACACCATATATTTT	CASSLGGGVSGNTIYF	TRBV7-2	TRBJ1-3	NA	NA
TGCGCCAGCAGCCAAGTATACGGGGGCCAGGGCTATGGCTACACCTTC	CASSQVYGGQGYGYTF	TRBV4-3	TRBJ1-2	many	NA
TGCGCCAGCAGCTTGAGGACAGAGATCTACGAGCAGTACTTC	CASSLRTEIYEQYF	TRBV5-1	TRBJ2-7	many	NA
TGTGCCAGCAGTTACTCGACGGGCACAGGAGATGGCTACACCTTC	CASSYSTGTGDGYTF	TRBV6-5	TRBJ1-2	many	NA
TGTGCCAGCAGCGAGGGACGCCAAGAGACCCAGTACTTC	CASSEGRQETQYF	TRBV7-9	TRBJ2-5	many	NA
TGTGCCAGCAGCTTAGGTCCAGATACGCAGTATTTT	CASSLGPDTQYF	TRBV7-9	TRBJ2-3	NA	NA
TGTGCCAGCAGCCAAGGGGACGGAAGAAATAGCAATCAGCCCCAGCATTTT	CASSQGDGRNSNQPQHF	TRBV4-2	TRBJ1-5	NA	NA
TGCAGTGCTAGAGCCCAGGGGAGGGGTATTTACGAGCAGTACTTC	CSARAQGRGIYEQYF	TRBV20-1	TRBJ2-7	NA	NA
TGTGCCAGTAGTAGTACCCCCGTGTTAGGAGAGACCCAGTACTTC	CASSSTPVLGETQYF	TRBV19	TRBJ2-5	many	NA
TGTGCCAGCAGCCCACTAGCGGACGAGACCCAGTACTTC	CASSPLADETQYF	TRBV5-4	TRBJ2-5	NA	TRBD2
TGTGCCAGCAGTGAAGGTCCAACTCACGTAATGAACACTGAAGCTTTCTTT	CASSEGPTHVMNTEAFF	TRBV6-6	TRBJ1-1	many	NA
TGTGCCACCGCTAGCGCCGGCACCGGGGAGCTGTTTTTT	CATASAGTGELFF	TRBV6-1	TRBJ2-2	many	NA
TGTGCCATCGGGGCGGGGTATGGCTACACCTTC	CAIGAGYGYTF	TRBV6-1	TRBJ1-2	NA	NA
TGCAGTGCTCCAGCCAAGGACAGGCGCGGTGGCTACGAGCAGTACTTC	CSAPAKDRRGGYEQYF	TRBV20-1	TRBJ2-7	many	TRBD1
TGTGCCACCAGTGATTATAAGACCCGCTATGGCTACACCTTC	CATSDYKTRYGYTF	TRBV24-1	TRBJ1-2	NA	NA
TGTGCCAGCACCCCCGATGGATGGCAGTTCTTC	CASTPDGWQFF	TRBV2	TRBJ2-1	NA	NA
TGTGCCACCAGCGTCGGTGGGTCAGATACGCAGTATTTT	CATSVGGSDTQYF	TRBV15	TRBJ2-3	few	NA
TGTGCCAGCAGACCTCGACAAGATGGCAATCAGCCCCAGCATTTT	CASRPRQDGNQPQHF	TRBV7-3	TRBJ1-5	NA	NA
TGTGCCACCACTCGGACCGACACTGGGGAGCTGTTTTTT	CATTRTDTGELFF	TRBV24-1	TRBJ2-2	NA	NA
TGTGCCAGTAGTCTCGGACAGGGGGTAGATACGCAGTATTTT	CASSLGQGVDTQYF	TRBV19	TRBJ2-3	NA	TRBD1
TGCAGTGCCAGCAACGAGGTGGCGAACACCGGGGAGCTGTTTTTT	CSASNEVANTGELFF	TRBV20-1	TRBJ2-2	NA	NA
TGCAGCGTTATCGGACAGGGGATAGGCGGGGAGCTGTTTTTT	CSVIGQGIGGELFF	TRBV29-1	TRBJ2-2	NA	TRBD1
TGTGCCTCCTCTGAAGTTCCAAGAGCTTTCTTT	CASSEVPRAFF	TRBV2	TRBJ1-1	many	NA
TGTGCCAGCAGCGTAGCTTGGGGGGAGCCGTCCCACGAGCAGTACTTC	CASSVAWGEPSHEQYF	TRBV9	TRBJ2-7	many	NA
TGTGCCACCAGTGATTTGAGGGCTAGCGGTTACAATGAGCAGTTCTTC	CATSDLRASGYNEQFF	TRBV24-1	TRBJ2-1	NA	TRBD2
TGCGCCAGCAGCCAAGGCCGGGAACCCAATGAGCAGTTCTTC	CASSQGREPNEQFF	TRBV4-3	TRBJ2-1	NA	NA
TGTGCCAGCAGCCTGGGTCTCCCTCAAGACGATGAGCAGTTCTTC	CASSLGLPQDDEQFF	TRBV7-9	TRBJ2-1	once	NA
TGCGCCAGCAGCTTGGAGGGGCTTGATAACTATGGCTACACCTTC	CASSLEGLDNYGYTF	TRBV5-1	TRBJ1-2	NA	NA
TGTGCCAGCAGCCCAGACATCGGGGGCTACGAGCAGTACTTC	CASSPDIGGYEQYF	TRBV7-2	TRBJ2-7	NA	NA
TGTGCCAGCAGCACCCCTAGCGGGAGAATCGCCCGTCACACCGGGGAGCTGTTTTTT	CASSTPSGRIARHTGELFF	TRBV7-2	TRBJ2-2	NA	TRBD2
TGTGCCAGCAGCTTGGTAGGGACAGATAATCAGCCCCAGCATTTT	CASSLVGTDNQPQHF	TRBV7-9	TRBJ1-5	NA	TRBD1
TGCAGCGTTTCGGGACAGACTAACACTGAAGCTTTCTTT	CSVSGQTNTEAFF	TRBV29-1	TRBJ1-1	few	TRBD1
TGTGCAGTGGCGGGGGCTAATGAAAAACTGTTTTTT	CAVAGANEKLFF	TRBV11-3	TRBJ1-4	many	NA
TGTGCCAGCAGTTCGGTGACTGAAGCTTTCTTT	CASSSVTEAFF	TRBV6-5	TRBJ1-1	many	NA
TGTGCCAGCAGCCGGCCTACGCAGAACTTC	CASSRPTQNF	TRBV7-2	TRBJ2-7	NA	NA